This T cell receptor (beta chain) comes out of a study of post-analysis software for immune sequencing data. Unique molecular identifiers were present in the TCR beta cDNA libraries. TCRdb reprocessed the PCR reads via MiXCR and lists one record per CDR3 protein. This sample has over 300,000 distinct CDR3 sequences, with 30% to 45% found just once. Study findings and constraints: The study found significantly lower normalized Chao1 diversity in multiple sclerosis patients than in controls. With TRBV5-6, TRBV5-1 and TRBV20-1 included, about five TRBV segments were more frequent in patients than in controls. F-measure co-clustering was strong for batch-matched samples.

This CDR3 region has 14 residues. Trimming left V 1 base short and J 4 bases short, with 8 bases between. Per the germline V gene, CDR1 is MGHRA and CDR2 is YSYEKL. On this clonotype itself: Antigen unknown.

This sequence originates from a girl between 10 and 17 years old with multiple sclerosis. V is TRBV4-1 and J is TRBJ2-1; D is unresolved. Input material: blood. The CDR3 nucleotides read TGCGCCAGCAGCCAAGCGCCAGATTACAATGAGCAGTTCTTC. Amino acids: CASSQAPDYNEQFF.